These 10 T cell receptor beta chains came from one sample sequenced in a study of T cells in Graves' hyperthyroidism and ophthalmopathy. RNA transcripts provided the source from which TCR beta CDR3 regions were amplified. TCR CDR3 underwent first-round RT-PCR with the HTBI primer set. TCRdb reanalysed the multiplex PCR reads using MiXCR and keeps one entry per CDR3 protein. This table holds about 560,000 distinct CDR3 sequences, 16% found once. Sequencing was performed on blood. Receptor source: a young woman with Graves' hyperthyroidism.

The chain combines TRBV18 with TRBJ1-5, with D hard to call. Germline V lookup: CDR1 KGHSH, CDR2 LQKENI. The germline V and J ends were trimmed by 4 bases and 5 bases, with 12 bases remaining between them. The CDR3 totals 14 residues. The CDR3: CASSLNSGDQPQHF. CDR3 DNA: TGTGCCAGCTCACTCAACTCGGGTGATCAGCCCCAGCATTTT.

The chain joins TRBV20-1 to TRBJ1-4; D unclear. This CDR3 region has 12 residues. V lost 4 bases to trimming and J lost 6 bases, with 9 bases between them. The germline CDR1 and CDR2 sequences are DFQATT and SNEGSKA (reference sequence). CDR3 in amino acids: CSAIGVHEKLFF. In DNA form, the CDR3 reads TGCAGTGCTATCGGGGTTCATGAAAAACTGTTTTTT.

The V call is TRBV19, the J call TRBJ1-1; maybe TRBD1 (5 bases). V was cut by 4 bases and J by 5 bases, with 14 bases left in between. The CDR3 is 14 amino acids. The germline V gene encodes CDR1 LNHDA and CDR2 SQIVND (reference sequence). The CDR3 DNA reads TGTGCCAGTAGTAACGTCCTCAGGGAAACTGAAGCTTTCTTT. Translation gives CASSNVLRETEAFF.

V is TRBV20-1 and J is TRBJ1-1; D remains ambiguous. The germline gives CDR1 DFQATT, CDR2 SNEGSKA (reference sequence). This CDR3 contains 13 residues. V dropped 2 bases and J dropped 6 bases, with 13 bases sitting between them. The CDR3 DNA follows: TGCAGTGCTAGAAGGATGGGTTTGGCTGAAGCTTTCTTT. Translation: CSARRMGLAEAFF.

This clonotype came up a few times. The genes are TRBV12-3 or TRBV12-4 and TRBJ2-2, with 7 bases fitting TRBD1. The V and J ends lost 7 bases and 4 bases, in that order; junction bases with no gene match: 9. The CDR3 totals 15 residues. The CDR3 DNA reads TGTGCCAGCAAGGGGACAGTTCCAGGCACCGGGGAGCTGTTTTTT. It translates to CASKGTVPGTGELFF.

This clonotype appeared a few times. CDR3 bases: TGTGCCAGCAGTTACGGGTCCAGCGAGCAGTACTTC. Amino acid sequence: CASSYGSSEQYF. This chain links TRBV6-5 with TRBJ2-7; D unclear. The CDR3 consists of 12 residues. CDR1 is MNHEY and CDR2 is SVGAGI in the germline V gene. Trimming shortened V by 2 bases and J by 6 bases, and 8 bases separated the two germline ends.

Note on this clonotype: A much larger clone lies a single base off, so this may be a read error. The chain links TRBV18 to TRBJ1-5, with a weak D call TRBD1 (5 bases). The CDR3 loop spans 15 amino acids. Germline lookup yields CDR1 KGHSH and CDR2 LQKENI. DNA for the CDR3: TGTGCCAGCTCACCAGGGGTAAAGGGGAATCAGCCCCATCATTTT. Its protein is CASSPGVKGNQPHHF.

J is TRBJ2-1 and V is TRBV10-3; 12 bases fit TRBD1. The V gene's germline CDR1 is ENHRY and CDR2 SYGVKD. V was clipped by 6 bases and J by 10 bases; unmatched bases: 7. The length of the CDR3 is 14 residues. For the CDR3, the DNA is TGTGCCATCAGGCCGGGACAGGGGGCGCGGGAGCAGTTCTTC. Residues: CAIRPGQGAREQFF.

This clonotype was observed a few times. The chain couples TRBV6-5 to TRBJ2-1, with D possibly TRBD2 on 6 matching bases. This CDR3 has 16 residues. CDR1 is MNHEY and CDR2 is SVGAGI in the germline V gene. The germline V and J ends were trimmed by 0 bases and 8 bases, with 17 bases remaining between them. CDR3 protein: CASSYSYPSWRDEQFF. DNA for the CDR3: TGTGCCAGCAGTTACTCTTATCCAAGCTGGAGGGATGAGCAGTTCTTC.

This clonotype has only a few counts. The chain uses TRBV20-1 and TRBJ2-7; 7 bases match TRBD1. CDR3 length: 13 amino acids. After removal of 6 bases from V and 2 bases from J, the junction contained 7 bases not matched to a gene. Germline V gene sequence: CDR1 DFQATT, CDR2 SNEGSKA (reference sequence). CDR3 in DNA: TGCAGTGCCCAGGGGGACGCACCCTACGAGCAGTACTTC. Translated: CSAQGDAPYEQYF.